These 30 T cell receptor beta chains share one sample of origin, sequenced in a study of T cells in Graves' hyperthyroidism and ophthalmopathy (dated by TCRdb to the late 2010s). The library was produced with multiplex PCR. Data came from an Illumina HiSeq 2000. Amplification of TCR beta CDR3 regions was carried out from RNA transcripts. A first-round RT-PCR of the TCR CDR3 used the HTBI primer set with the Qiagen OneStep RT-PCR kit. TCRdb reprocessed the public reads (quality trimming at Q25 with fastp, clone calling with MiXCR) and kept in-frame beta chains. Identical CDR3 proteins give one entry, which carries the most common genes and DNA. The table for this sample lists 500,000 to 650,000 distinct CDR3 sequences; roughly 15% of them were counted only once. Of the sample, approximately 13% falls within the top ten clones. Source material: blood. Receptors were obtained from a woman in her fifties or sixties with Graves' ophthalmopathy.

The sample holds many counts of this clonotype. CDR3 residues: CASSSRDKGYGYTF. Here the CDR3 DNA reads TGTGCCAGCAGCTCCCGGGACAAGGGCTATGGCTACACCTTC. The V and J genes are TRBV12-3 or TRBV12-4 and TRBJ1-2, with D perhaps TRBD1 (6 bases). This CDR3 is 14 amino acids long. Trimming took 6 bases from V and 4 from J, leaving 15 bases between them.

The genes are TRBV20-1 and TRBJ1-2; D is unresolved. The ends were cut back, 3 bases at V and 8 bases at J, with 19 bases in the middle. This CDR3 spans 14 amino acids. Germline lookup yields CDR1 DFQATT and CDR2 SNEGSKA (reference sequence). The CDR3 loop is CSARGQVHRWGYTF. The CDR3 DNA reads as TGCAGTGCTAGGGGTCAAGTCCACCGATGGGGCTACACCTTC.

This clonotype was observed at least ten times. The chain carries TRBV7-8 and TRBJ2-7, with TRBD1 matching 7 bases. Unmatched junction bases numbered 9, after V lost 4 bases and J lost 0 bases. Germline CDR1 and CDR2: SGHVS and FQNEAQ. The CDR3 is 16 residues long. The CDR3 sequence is CASSSSQGISSYEQYF. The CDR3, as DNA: TGTGCCAGCAGCTCCTCACAGGGGATTAGCTCCTACGAGCAGTACTTC.

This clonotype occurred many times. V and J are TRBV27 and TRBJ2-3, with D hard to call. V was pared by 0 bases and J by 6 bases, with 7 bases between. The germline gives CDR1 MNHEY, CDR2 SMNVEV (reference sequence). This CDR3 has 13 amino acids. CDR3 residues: CASSLSPADTQYF. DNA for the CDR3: TGTGCCAGCAGTTTATCTCCGGCCGATACGCAGTATTTT.

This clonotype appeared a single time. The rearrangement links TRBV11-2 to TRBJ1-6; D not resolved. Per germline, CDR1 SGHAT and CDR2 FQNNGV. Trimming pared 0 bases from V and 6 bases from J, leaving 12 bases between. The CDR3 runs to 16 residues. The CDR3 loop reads CASSLDPYLSNSPLHF. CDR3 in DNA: TGTGCCAGCAGCTTAGACCCCTACCTAAGTAATTCACCCCTCCACTTT.

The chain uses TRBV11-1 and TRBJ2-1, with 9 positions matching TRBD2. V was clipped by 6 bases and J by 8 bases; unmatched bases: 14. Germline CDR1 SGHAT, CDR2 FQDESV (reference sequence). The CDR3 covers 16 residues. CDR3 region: CASRVWIAGEPYEQFF. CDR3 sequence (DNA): TGTGCCAGCAGGGTTTGGATAGCGGGAGAACCGTATGAGCAGTTCTTC.

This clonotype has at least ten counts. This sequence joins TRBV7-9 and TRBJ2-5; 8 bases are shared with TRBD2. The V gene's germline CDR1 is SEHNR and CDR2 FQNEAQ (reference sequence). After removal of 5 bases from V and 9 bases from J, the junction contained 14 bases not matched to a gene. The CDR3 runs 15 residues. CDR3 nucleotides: TGTGCCAGCAGCCCGGGGGGGGGCGCCCATGTGGCCCAGTACTTC. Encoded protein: CASSPGGGAHVAQYF.

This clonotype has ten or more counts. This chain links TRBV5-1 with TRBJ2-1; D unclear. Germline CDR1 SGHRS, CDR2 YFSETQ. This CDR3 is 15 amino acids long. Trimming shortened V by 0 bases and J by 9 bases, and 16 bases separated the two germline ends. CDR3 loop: CASSLAGHLRAEQFF. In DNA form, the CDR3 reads TGCGCCAGCAGCTTGGCGGGCCACCTCCGGGCTGAGCAGTTCTTC.

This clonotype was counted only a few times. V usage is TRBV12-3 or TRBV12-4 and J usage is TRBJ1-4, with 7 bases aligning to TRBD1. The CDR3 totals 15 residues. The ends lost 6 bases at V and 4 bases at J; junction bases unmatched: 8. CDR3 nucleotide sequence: TGTGCCAGCAGAGAGACAGGGCTCGTTAATGAAAAACTGTTTTTT. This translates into CASRETGLVNEKLFF.

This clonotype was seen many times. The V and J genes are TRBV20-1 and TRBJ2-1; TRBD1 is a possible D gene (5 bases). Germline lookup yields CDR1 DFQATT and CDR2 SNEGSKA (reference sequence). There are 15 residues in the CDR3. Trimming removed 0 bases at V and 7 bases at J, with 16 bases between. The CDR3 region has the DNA TGCAGTGCTAGAGATTCCGGACACCTAGGAAATGAGCAGTTCTTC. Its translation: CSARDSGHLGNEQFF.

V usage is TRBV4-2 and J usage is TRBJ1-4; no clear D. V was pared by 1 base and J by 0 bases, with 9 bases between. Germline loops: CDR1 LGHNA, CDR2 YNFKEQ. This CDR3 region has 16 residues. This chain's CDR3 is CASSQVSGPTNEKLFF. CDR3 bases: TGTGCCAGCAGCCAAGTCAGCGGTCCAACTAATGAAAAACTGTTTTTT.

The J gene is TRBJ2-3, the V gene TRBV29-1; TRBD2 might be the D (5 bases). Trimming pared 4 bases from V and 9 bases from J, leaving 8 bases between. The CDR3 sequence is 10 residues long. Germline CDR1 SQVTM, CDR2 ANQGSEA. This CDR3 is CSVVGGTQYF. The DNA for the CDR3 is TGCAGCGTTGTGGGCGGGACGCAGTATTTT.

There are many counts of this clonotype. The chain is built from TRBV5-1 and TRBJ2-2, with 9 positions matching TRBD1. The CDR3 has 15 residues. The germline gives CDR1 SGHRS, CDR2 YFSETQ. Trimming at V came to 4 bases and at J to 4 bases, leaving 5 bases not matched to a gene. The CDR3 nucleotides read TGCGCCAGCAGCCTCCGGGACAGGGCCACCGGGGAGCTGTTTTTT. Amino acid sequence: CASSLRDRATGELFF.

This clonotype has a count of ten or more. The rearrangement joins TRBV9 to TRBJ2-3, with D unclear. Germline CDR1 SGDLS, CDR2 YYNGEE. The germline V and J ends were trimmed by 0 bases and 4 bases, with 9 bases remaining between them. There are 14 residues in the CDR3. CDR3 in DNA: TGTGCCAGCAGCGTAGGAGGATCAGCAGATACGCAGTATTTT. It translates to CASSVGGSADTQYF.

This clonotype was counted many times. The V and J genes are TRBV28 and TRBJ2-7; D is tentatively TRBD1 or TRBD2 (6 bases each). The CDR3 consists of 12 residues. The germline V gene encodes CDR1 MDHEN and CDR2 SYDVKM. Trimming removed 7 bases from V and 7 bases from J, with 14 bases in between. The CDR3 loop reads CASTKGGLEQYF. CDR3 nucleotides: TGTGCCAGCACGAAGGGGGGACTGGAGCAGTACTTC.

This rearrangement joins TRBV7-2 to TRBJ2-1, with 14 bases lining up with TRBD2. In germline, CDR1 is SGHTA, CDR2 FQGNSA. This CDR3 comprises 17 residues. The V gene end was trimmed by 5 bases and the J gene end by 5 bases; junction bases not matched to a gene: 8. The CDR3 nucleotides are TGTGCCAGCAGCCAAGAGAAGGGACTAGCGGGAGACAATGAGCAGTTCTTC. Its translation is CASSQEKGLAGDNEQFF.

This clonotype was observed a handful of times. The CDR3 spells CASSQEGRQAGYTF. DNA of the CDR3: TGTGCCAGCAGCCAAGAGGGACGCCAGGCTGGCTACACCTTC. This chain links TRBV3-1 with TRBJ1-2, with D tentatively TRBD1 (5 bases). Per the germline V gene, CDR1 is LGHDT and CDR2 is YNNKEL (reference sequence). The CDR3 sequence is 14 residues long. The V and J ends lost 0 bases and 7 bases respectively, with 12 bases between them.

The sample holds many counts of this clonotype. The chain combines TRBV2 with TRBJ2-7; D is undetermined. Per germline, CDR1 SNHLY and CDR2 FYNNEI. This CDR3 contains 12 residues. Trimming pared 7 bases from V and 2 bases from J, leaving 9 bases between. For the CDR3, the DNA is TGTGCCAGCATGGCAGAGACCTACGAGCAGTACTTC. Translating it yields CASMAETYEQYF.

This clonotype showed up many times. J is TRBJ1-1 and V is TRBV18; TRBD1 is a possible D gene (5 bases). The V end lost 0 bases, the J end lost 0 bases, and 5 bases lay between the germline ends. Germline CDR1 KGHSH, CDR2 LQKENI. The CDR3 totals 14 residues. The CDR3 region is CASSPPTVNTEAFF. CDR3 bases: TGTGCCAGCTCACCACCGACAGTGAACACTGAAGCTTTCTTT.

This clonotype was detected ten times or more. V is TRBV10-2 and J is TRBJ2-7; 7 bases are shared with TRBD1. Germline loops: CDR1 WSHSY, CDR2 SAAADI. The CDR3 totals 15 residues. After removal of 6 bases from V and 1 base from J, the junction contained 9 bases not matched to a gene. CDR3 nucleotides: TGCGCCAGCAGCGCTGACAGGGCAGGATCCTACGAGCAGTACTTC. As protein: CASSADRAGSYEQYF.

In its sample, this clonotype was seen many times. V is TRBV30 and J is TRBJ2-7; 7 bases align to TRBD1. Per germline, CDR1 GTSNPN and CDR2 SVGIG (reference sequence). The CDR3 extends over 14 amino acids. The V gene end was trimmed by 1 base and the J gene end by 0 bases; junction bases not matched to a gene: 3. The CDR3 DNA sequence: TGTGCCTGGAGTGGACAGGGAGACTCCTACGAGCAGTACTTC. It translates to CAWSGQGDSYEQYF.

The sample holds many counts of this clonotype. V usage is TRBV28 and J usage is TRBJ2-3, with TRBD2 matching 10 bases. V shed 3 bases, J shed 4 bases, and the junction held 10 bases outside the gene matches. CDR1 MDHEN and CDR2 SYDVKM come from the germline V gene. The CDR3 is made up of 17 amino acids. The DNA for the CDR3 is TGTGCCAGCAGTTTCGAGCGGGAGGGCCTTGTCGCAGATACGCAGTATTTT. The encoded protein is CASSFEREGLVADTQYF. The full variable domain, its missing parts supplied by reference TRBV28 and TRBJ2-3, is DVKVTQSSRYLVKRTGEKVFLECVQDMDHENMFWYRQDPGLGLRLIYFSYDVKMKEKGDIPEGYSVSREKKERFSLILESASTNQTSMYLCASSFEREGLVADTQYFGPGTRLTVL.

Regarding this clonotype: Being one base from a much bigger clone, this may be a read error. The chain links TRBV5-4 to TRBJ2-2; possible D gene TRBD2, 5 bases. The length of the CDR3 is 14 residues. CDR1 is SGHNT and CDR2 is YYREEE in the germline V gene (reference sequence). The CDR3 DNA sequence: TGTGCCAGCAGCCGCGGGTCCTCAACCGGGGATCTGTTTTTT. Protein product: CASSRGSSTGDLFF.

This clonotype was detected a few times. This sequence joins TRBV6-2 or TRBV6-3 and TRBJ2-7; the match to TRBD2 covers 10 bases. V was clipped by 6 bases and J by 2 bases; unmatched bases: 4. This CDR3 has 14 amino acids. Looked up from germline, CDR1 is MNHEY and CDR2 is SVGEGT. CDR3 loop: CASRLAGATYEQYF. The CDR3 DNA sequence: TGTGCCAGCAGGCTAGCGGGAGCCACCTACGAGCAGTACTTC.

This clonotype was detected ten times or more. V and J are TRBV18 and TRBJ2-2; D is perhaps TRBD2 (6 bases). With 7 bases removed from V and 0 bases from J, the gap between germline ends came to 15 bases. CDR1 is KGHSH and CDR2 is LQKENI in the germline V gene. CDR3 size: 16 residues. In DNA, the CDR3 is TGTGCCAGCTTATCCGGGACTCCCTCGAACACCGGGGAGCTGTTTTTT. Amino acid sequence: CASLSGTPSNTGELFF. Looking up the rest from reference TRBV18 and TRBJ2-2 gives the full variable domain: NAGVMQNPRHLVRRRGQEARLRCSPMKGHSHVYWYRQLPEEGLKFMVYLQKENIIDESGMPKERFSAEFPKEGPSILRIQQVVRGDSAAYFCASLSGTPSNTGELFFGEGSRLTVL.

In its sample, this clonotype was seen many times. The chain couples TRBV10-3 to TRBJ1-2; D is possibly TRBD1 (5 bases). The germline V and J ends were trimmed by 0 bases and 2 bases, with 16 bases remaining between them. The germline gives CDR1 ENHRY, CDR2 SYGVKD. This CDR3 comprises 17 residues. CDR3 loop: CAISESGGTRRNYGYTF. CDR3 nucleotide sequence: TGTGCCATCAGTGAGTCCGGAGGGACCCGAAGAAACTATGGCTACACCTTC.

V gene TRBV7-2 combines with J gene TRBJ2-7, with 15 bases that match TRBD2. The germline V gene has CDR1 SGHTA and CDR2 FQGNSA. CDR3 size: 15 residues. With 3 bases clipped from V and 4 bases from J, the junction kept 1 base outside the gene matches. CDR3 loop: CASSFGLAGGYEQYF. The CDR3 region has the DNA TGTGCCAGCAGCTTCGGACTAGCGGGAGGGTACGAGCAGTACTTC.

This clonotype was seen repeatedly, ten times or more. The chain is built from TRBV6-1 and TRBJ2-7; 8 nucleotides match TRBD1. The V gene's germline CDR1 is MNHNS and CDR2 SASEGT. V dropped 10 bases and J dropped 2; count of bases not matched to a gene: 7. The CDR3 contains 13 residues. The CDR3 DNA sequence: TGTGCCATAGGGGCAGGGGGCCCCTACGAGCAGTACTTC. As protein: CAIGAGGPYEQYF.

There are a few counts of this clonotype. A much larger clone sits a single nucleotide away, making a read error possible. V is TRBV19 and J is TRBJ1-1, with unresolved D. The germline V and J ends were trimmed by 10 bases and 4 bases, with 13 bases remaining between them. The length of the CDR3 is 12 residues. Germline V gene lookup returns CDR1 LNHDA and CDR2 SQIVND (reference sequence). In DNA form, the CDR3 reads TGTGCCACCCGAGGGCCGAGCACTGAAGCTTTCTTT. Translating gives CATRGPSTEAFF.

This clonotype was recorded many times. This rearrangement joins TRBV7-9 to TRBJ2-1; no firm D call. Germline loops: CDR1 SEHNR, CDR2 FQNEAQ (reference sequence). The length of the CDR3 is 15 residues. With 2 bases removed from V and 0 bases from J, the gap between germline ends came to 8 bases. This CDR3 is CASSLRWSSYNEQFF. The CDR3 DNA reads TGTGCCAGCAGCTTAAGGTGGAGCTCCTACAATGAGCAGTTCTTC.